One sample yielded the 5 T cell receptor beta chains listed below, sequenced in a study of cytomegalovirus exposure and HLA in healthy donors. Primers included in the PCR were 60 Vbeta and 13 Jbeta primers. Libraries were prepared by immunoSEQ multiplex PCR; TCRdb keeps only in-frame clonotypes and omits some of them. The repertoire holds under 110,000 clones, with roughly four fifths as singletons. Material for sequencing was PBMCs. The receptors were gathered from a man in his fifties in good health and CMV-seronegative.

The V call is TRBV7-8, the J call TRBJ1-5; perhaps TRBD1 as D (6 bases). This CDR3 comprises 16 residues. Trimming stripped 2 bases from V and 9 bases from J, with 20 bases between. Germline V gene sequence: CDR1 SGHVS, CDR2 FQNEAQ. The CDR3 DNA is TGTGCCAGCAGCTTACTCTTTCATCAGGGGTCGGGGCCCCAGCATTTT. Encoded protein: CASSLLFHQGSGPQHF.

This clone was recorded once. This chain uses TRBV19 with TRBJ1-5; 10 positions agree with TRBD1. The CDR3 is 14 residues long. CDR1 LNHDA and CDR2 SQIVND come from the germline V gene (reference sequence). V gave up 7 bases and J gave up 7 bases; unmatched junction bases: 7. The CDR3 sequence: CASTDRGREQPQHF. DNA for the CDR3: TGTGCCAGTACCGACAGGGGGCGGGAGCAGCCCCAGCATTTT.

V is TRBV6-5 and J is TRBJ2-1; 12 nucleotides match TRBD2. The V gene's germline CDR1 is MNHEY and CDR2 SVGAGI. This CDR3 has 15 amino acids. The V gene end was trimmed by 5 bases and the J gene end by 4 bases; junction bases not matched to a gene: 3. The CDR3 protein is CASSTSGGLYNEQFF. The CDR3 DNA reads TGTGCCAGCAGTACTAGCGGGGGGCTTTACAATGAGCAGTTCTTC.

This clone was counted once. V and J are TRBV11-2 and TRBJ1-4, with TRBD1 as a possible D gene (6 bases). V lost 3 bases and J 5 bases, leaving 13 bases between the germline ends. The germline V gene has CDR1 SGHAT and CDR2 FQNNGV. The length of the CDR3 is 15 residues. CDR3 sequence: CASSLTGTKNEKLFF. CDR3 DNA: TGTGCCAGCAGCTTGACCGGGACAAAGAATGAAAAACTGTTTTTT.

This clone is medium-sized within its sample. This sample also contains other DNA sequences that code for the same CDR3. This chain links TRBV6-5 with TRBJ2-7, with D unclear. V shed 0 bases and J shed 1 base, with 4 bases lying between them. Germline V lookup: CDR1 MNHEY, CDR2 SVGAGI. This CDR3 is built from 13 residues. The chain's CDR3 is CASSYSRSYEQYF. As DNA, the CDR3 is TGTGCCAGCAGTTACTCCCGGTCCTACGAGCAGTACTTC.